The source of this T cell receptor (beta chain) is a study of post-analysis software for immune sequencing data. Study-level information: The study covered relapsing-remitting, secondary progressive and progressive-relapsing courses of multiple sclerosis. Overall study findings and caveats: When patients were compared with controls, about 5 TRBV segments were more frequent, TRBV5-6, TRBV5-1 and TRBV20-1 among them. Same-batch samples co-clustered strongly by F measure. Versus controls, multiple sclerosis patients showed significantly lower diversity (normalized Chao1).

The CDR3 sequence is 12 residues long. From germline, CDR1 is MDHEN and CDR2 SYDVKM. V lost 1 base, J lost 5 bases, and 5 bases lay in between. Unique molecular identifiers were present in the TCR beta cDNA libraries. The T cell input of about 0.9 to 10 million gave around 540,000 cDNA molecules. TCRdb re-called the PCR reads through MiXCR, storing one row per CDR3 protein. The sample holds approximately 440,000 distinct CDR3 sequences, roughly 46% seen once. This clonotype has just a few counts. Its cognate antigen is unknown. Material: blood. The TCR was taken from a girl aged 10 to 17 with multiple sclerosis. This chain links TRBV28 with TRBJ2-5; D gene unclear. This chain's CDR3 is CASSLLRETQYF. CDR3 in DNA: TGTGCCAGCAGTTTATTACGGGAGACCCAGTACTTC.